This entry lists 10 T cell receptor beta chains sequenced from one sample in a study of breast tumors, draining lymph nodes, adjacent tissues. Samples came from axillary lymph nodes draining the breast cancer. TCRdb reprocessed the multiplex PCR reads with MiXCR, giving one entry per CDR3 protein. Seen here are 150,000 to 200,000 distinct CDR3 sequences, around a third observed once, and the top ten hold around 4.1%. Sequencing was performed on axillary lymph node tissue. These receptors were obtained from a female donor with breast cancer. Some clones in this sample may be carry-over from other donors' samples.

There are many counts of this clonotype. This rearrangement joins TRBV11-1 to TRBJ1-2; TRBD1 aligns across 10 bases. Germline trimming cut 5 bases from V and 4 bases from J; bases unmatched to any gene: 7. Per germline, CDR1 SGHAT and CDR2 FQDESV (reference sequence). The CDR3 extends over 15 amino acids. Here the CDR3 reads CASSPRQGAGYGYTF. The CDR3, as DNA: TGTGCCAGCAGCCCGCGACAGGGGGCGGGCTATGGCTACACCTTC.

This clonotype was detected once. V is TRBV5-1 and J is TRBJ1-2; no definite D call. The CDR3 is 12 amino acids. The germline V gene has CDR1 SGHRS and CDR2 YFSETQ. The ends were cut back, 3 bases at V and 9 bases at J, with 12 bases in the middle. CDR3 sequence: CASSYASESYTF. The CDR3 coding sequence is TGCGCCAGCAGCTACGCCAGTGAAAGCTACACCTTC.

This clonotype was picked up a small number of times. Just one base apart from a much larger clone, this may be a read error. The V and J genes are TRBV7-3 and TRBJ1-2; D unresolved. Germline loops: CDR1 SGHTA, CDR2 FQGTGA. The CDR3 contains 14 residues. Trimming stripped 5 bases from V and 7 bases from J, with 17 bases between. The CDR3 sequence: CASSPPPGSGGYTF. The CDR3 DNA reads TGTGCCAGCAGCCCCCCCCCGGGTAGCGGTGGCTACACCTTC.

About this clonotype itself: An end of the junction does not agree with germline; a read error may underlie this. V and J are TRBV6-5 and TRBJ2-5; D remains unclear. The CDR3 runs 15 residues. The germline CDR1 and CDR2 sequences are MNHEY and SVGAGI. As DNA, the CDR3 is TGTGCCAGCAGTCACTCGGTTGTCTACCAAGAGACCCAGTACTTC. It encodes CASSHSVVYQETQYF.

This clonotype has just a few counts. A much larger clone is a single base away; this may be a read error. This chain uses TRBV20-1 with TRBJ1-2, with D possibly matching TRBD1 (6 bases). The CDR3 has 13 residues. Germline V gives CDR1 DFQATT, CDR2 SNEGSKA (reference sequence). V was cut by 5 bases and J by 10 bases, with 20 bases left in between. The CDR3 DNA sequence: TGCAGTGCTCGAGGTGGGGGGGCGGGTGCCTACACCTTC. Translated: CSARGGGAGAYTF.

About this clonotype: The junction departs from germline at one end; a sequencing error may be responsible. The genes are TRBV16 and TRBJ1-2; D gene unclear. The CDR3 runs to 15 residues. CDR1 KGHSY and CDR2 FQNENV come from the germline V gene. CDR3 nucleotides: TGTACCAGCAGCCCTTCTCGGACTCAAGACTATGGCTACACCTTC. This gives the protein CTSSPSRTQDYGYTF.

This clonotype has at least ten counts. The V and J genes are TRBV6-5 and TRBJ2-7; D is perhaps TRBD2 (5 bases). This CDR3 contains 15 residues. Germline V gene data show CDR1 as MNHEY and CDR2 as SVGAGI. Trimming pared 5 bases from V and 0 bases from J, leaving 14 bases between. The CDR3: CASSRTFTSSYEQYF. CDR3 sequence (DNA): TGTGCCAGCAGTAGGACTTTCACTTCCTCCTACGAGCAGTACTTC.

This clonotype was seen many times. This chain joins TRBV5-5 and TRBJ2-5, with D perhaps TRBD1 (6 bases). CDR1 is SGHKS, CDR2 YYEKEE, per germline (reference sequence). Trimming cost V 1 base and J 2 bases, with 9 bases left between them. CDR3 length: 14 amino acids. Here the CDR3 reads CASSLFTGQETQYF. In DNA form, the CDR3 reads TGTGCCAGCAGCTTGTTCACAGGGCAAGAGACCCAGTACTTC.

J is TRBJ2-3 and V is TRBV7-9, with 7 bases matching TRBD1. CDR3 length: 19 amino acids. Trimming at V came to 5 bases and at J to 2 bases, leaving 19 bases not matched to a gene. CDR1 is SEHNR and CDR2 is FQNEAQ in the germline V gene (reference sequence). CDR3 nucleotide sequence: TGTGCCAGCAGCACCTTTAGGCCCACCGGGACAGCTTCCACAGATACGCAGTATTTT. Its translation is CASSTFRPTGTASTDTQYF.

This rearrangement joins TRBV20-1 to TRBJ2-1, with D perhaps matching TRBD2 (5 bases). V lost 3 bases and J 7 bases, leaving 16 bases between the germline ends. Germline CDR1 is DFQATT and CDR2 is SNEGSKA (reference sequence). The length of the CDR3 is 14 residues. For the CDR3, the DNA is TGCAGTGCTAGGGACTCCAATCTACAGAATGAGCAGTTCTTC. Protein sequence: CSARDSNLQNEQFF.